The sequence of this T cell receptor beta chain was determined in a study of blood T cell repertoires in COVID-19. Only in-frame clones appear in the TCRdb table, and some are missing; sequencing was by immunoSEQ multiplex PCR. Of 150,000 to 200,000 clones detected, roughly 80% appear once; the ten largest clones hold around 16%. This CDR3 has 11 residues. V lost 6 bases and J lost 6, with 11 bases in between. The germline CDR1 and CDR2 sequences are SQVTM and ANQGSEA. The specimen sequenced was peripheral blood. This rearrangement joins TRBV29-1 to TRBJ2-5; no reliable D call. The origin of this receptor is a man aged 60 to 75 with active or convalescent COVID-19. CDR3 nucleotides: TGCAGCGTCTCCCTTGGGCAGACCCAGTACTTC. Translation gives CSVSLGQTQYF.